The 21 T cell receptor beta chains given below trace back to one sample, sequenced in a study of cytomegalovirus exposure and HLA in healthy donors. Primers included in the PCR were 60 Vbeta and 13 Jbeta primers. Assay: immunoSEQ multiplex PCR; the TCRdb copy retains only in-frame clones and omits some. The data hold over 200,000 clones, with approximately 70% observed a single time. Sequenced material: PBMCs. Source of these receptors: a man aged 40-50 years in good health and CMV-seropositive.

This clone was detected only a few times. The J gene is TRBJ2-5, the V gene TRBV19; TRBD1 matches at 7 bases. From germline, CDR1 is LNHDA and CDR2 SQIVND (reference sequence). Losses at the gene ends were 5 bases for V and 3 bases for J; bases not matched to a gene: 3. This CDR3 spans 13 amino acids. The CDR3 region has the DNA TGTGCCAGTAGTGGGACAGAAAAAGAGACCCAGTACTTC. Protein sequence: CASSGTEKETQYF.

J is TRBJ2-2 and V is TRBV4-1; 10 bases map to TRBD2. Germline CDR1 is MGHRA and CDR2 is YSYEKL. The V and J ends lost 3 bases and 10 bases, in that order; junction bases with no gene match: 8. This CDR3 is 15 amino acids long. CDR3: CASSQTGLAFEELFF. The CDR3 DNA follows: TGCGCCAGCAGCCAGACGGGACTAGCGTTCGAGGAGCTGTTTTTT.

The chain joins TRBV6-5 to TRBJ2-7; TRBD2 aligns across 11 bases. V lost 6 bases, J lost 0 bases, and 4 bases stayed unmatched. Germline V gives CDR1 MNHEY, CDR2 SVGAGI. CDR3 size: 15 residues. The CDR3, as DNA: TGTGCCAGCAGCCTGACTAGCGGGAACTCCTACGAGCAGTACTTC. This codes for CASSLTSGNSYEQYF.

This sequence joins TRBV7-2 and TRBJ2-1; tentative D call: TRBD1 (5 bases). The CDR3 loop spans 16 amino acids. CDR1 and CDR2 (germline): SGHTA, FQGNSA. V was shortened by 4 bases and J by 4 bases, with 17 bases between the two germline ends. The CDR3 is CASSSPDADRYNEQFF. CDR3 coding DNA: TGTGCCAGCAGCTCCCCCGATGCAGACAGATACAATGAGCAGTTCTTC. The full variable domain, its missing parts supplied by reference TRBV7-2 and TRBJ2-1, is GAGVSQSPSNKVTEKGKDVELRCDPISGHTALYWYRQSLGQGLEFLIYFQGNSAPDKSGLPSDRFSAERTGGSVSTLTIQRTQQEDSAVYLCASSSPDADRYNEQFFGPGTRLTVL.

V is TRBV15 and J is TRBJ1-3; unclear D gene. The germline CDR1 and CDR2 sequences are LNHNV and YYDKDF (reference sequence). Trimming took 0 bases from V and 4 from J, leaving 10 bases between them. This CDR3 contains 15 residues. The CDR3 DNA reads TGTGCCACCAGCAGAGATCGAGCCGTCGGAAACACCATATATTTT. As protein: CATSRDRAVGNTIYF.

The J gene is TRBJ1-1, the V gene TRBV2; 7 bases match TRBD1. CDR3 length: 12 amino acids. Germline V gene lookup returns CDR1 SNHLY and CDR2 FYNNEI. J was trimmed by 8 bases and V by 6 bases; bases with no gene match: 6. This CDR3 reads CASSGYRGEAFF. The CDR3 DNA follows: TGTGCCAGCAGCGGATACAGGGGCGAAGCTTTCTTT.

The chain employs TRBV7-2 and TRBJ2-1; 8 bases agree with TRBD1. The CDR3 covers 15 residues. Unmatched junction bases numbered 5, after V lost 0 bases and J lost 7 bases. Looked up from germline, CDR1 is SGHTA and CDR2 is FQGNSA. The CDR3 loop reads CASSLALGQGNEQFF. The CDR3 region has the DNA TGTGCCAGCAGCTTAGCCCTTGGACAGGGTAATGAGCAGTTCTTC.

The rearrangement uses TRBV7-9 and TRBJ2-7, with D possibly matching TRBD1 (6 bases). V dropped 5 bases and J dropped 0 bases, with 17 bases sitting between them. Germline V gene data show CDR1 as SEHNR and CDR2 as FQNEAQ (reference sequence). This CDR3 comprises 16 residues. CDR3 protein: CASSLNAGVNSYEQYF. The CDR3 DNA reads TGTGCCAGCAGCCTGAATGCAGGGGTTAACTCCTACGAGCAGTACTTC.

The sample holds many counts of this clone. The chain couples TRBV6-1 to TRBJ1-1; D gene unclear. CDR1 and CDR2 from the germline V gene are MNHNS and SASEGT. V was clipped by 3 bases and J by 11 bases, with 10 bases between them. CDR3 size: 11 residues. CDR3 DNA: TGTGCCAGCAGTGATATCTCGGGGGCTTTCTTT. It encodes CASSDISGAFF.

This clone was detected only a few times. The genes are TRBV4-1 and TRBJ2-3, with 8 bases identical to TRBD2. The junction had 11 bases not matched to a gene; V was cut back by 4 bases and J by 5 bases. Germline-derived CDR1 and CDR2 are MGHRA and YSYEKL. This CDR3 spans 16 amino acids. CDR3 nucleotides: TGCGCCAGCAGCCTTCTCGGGCGGGGGGCCGGAGATACGCAGTATTTT. Translating it yields CASSLLGRGAGDTQYF.

This clone was recorded a few times. The rearrangement links TRBV7-9 to TRBJ1-3; D unclear. Looked up from germline, CDR1 is SEHNR and CDR2 is FQNEAQ (reference sequence). This CDR3 is 15 amino acids long. Trimming stripped 3 bases from V and 7 bases from J, with 16 bases between. The CDR3: CASSLEAGAWNTIYF. The CDR3 DNA follows: TGTGCCAGCAGCTTGGAAGCAGGTGCCTGGAACACCATATATTTT.

This clone was seen a handful of times. The chain uses TRBV27 and TRBJ2-2, with 9 bases fitting TRBD1. CDR1 and CDR2 from the germline V gene are MNHEY and SMNVEV (reference sequence). The CDR3 is 15 residues long. Trimming at V came to 3 bases and at J to 7 bases, leaving 6 bases not matched to a gene. CDR3 protein: CASSFGTGFIGELFF. CDR3 DNA sequence: TGTGCCAGCAGTTTCGGGACAGGGTTTATCGGGGAGCTGTTTTTT.

This clone was counted only a few times. The chain carries TRBV6-5 and TRBJ1-1, with no clear D. The CDR3 loop spans 13 amino acids. Germline V gives CDR1 MNHEY, CDR2 SVGAGI. V was cut by 1 base and J by 6 bases, with 9 bases left in between. CDR3 loop: CASSYLGSPEAFF. The CDR3 DNA reads TGTGCCAGCAGTTACTTAGGGAGCCCTGAAGCTTTCTTT.

V is TRBV29-1 and J is TRBJ2-3; D gene unclear. This CDR3 region has 10 residues. V was shortened by 8 bases and J by 2 bases, with 5 bases between the two germline ends. From germline, CDR1 is SQVTM and CDR2 ANQGSEA. The CDR3, as DNA: TGCAGCCTCTACACAGATACGCAGTATTTT. Residues: CSLYTDTQYF.

The V gene is TRBV4-2, the J gene TRBJ1-3; no clear D gene. Trimming cost V 0 bases and J 0 bases, with 9 bases left between them. Germline V gives CDR1 LGHNA, CDR2 YNFKEQ. This CDR3 region has 16 residues. The CDR3 spells CASSQEHMNSGNTIYF. CDR3 in DNA: TGTGCCAGCAGCCAAGAACACATGAACTCTGGAAACACCATATATTTT.

CDR3 protein: CASSSEAYFDEQYF. DNA for the CDR3: TGTGCCAGCAGCTCGGAGGCGTATTTTGACGAGCAGTACTTC. This chain joins TRBV7-9 and TRBJ2-7; D is possibly TRBD2 (5 bases). The CDR3 consists of 14 residues. Trimming took off 4 bases at V and 5 bases at J, with 15 bases between the two ends. The germline V gene has CDR1 SEHNR and CDR2 FQNEAQ (reference sequence).

V and J are TRBV4-1 and TRBJ2-2; 7 nucleotides line up with TRBD1. This CDR3 has 16 amino acids. Germline-derived CDR1 and CDR2 are MGHRA and YSYEKL. V dropped 0 bases and J dropped 5; count of bases not matched to a gene: 6. The CDR3 is CASSQEQGQRTGELFF. The CDR3 DNA reads as TGCGCCAGCAGCCAAGAGCAGGGACAGAGAACCGGGGAGCTGTTTTTT.

The V and J genes are TRBV9 and TRBJ2-3; the match to TRBD2 covers 9 bases. The germline CDR1 and CDR2 sequences are SGDLS and YYNGEE. The CDR3 contains 20 residues. The junction had 18 bases not matched to a gene; V was cut back by 4 bases and J by 0 bases. The DNA of the CDR3 is TGTGCCAGCAGCTTAGGGCCTAGGCGGGGGGGAGAGCCTAGCACAGATACGCAGTATTTT. Protein sequence: CASSLGPRRGGEPSTDTQYF.

V usage is TRBV5-1 and J usage is TRBJ2-1; 14 bases are a match to TRBD2. The CDR3 length is 17 residues. CDR1 and CDR2 from the germline V gene are SGHRS and YFSETQ. With V trimmed by 0 bases and J by 9 bases, 8 bases remained unmatched. CDR3 in DNA: TGCGCCAGCAGCTTGGCCCGACTAGCGGGGGGGATTGGTGAGCAGTTCTTC. Protein: CASSLARLAGGIGEQFF.

This rearrangement joins TRBV5-1 to TRBJ2-7; 10 nucleotides agree with TRBD1. Germline V gives CDR1 SGHRS, CDR2 YFSETQ. Losses at the gene ends were 1 base for V and 3 bases for J; bases not matched to a gene: 7. The CDR3 spans 16 residues. The CDR3 reads CASSLKGQGENYEQYF. The CDR3 DNA follows: TGCGCCAGCAGCTTGAAAGGACAGGGGGAAAACTACGAGCAGTACTTC.

J is TRBJ1-1 and V is TRBV6-5; D is ambiguous. This CDR3 is built from 13 residues. V lost 6 bases and J 8 bases, leaving 16 bases between the germline ends. From germline, CDR1 is MNHEY and CDR2 SVGAGI. CDR3 sequence: CASSPYREGEAFF. The CDR3 coding sequence is TGTGCCAGCAGCCCCTACCGGGAGGGAGAAGCTTTCTTT.